Listed below are T cell receptor beta chains from one sample, sequenced in a study of OX40 agonist ivuxolimab in advanced cancers. The protocol was immunoSEQ multiplex PCR, while the TCRdb copy is restricted to in-frame clones and leaves out a portion. The sample has some 55,000 clones, about 81% seen once; the top ten hold about 13%. The starting material was CD4+ or CD8+ T cells sorted from blood, obtained in a trial of the OX40 agonist ivuxolimab. The receptors stem from an adult with an advanced solid tumor such as melanoma, head and neck, liver or kidney cancer. Both conserved end residues are part of each CDR3. Each record gives: clone size, D gene, CDR3 length, V gene, J gene, CDR3 DNA, CDR3 protein. D genes are given only for firm matches. Rows may omit the clone size; those that give it use once, few, many or a size class.

clone_size: .; d_call: .; cdr3_length: 17; v_call: TRBV11-2; j_call: TRBJ2-6; cdr3_nt: TGTGCCAGCAGCCTCGCCCGTCGGGACTCTGGGGCCAACGTCCTGACTTTC; cdr3_aa: CASSLARRDSGANVLTF
clone_size: once; d_call: TRBD2; cdr3_length: 15; v_call: TRBV6-1; j_call: TRBJ2-3; cdr3_nt: TGTGCCAGCAGGAGACTAGCGGGACCCACAGATACGCAGTATTTT; cdr3_aa: CASRRLAGPTDTQYF
clone_size: .; d_call: .; cdr3_length: 16; v_call: TRBV18; j_call: TRBJ2-7; cdr3_nt: TGTGCCAGCTCGAGAGGAGGGGAACAGGGAATCTACGAGCAGTACTTC; cdr3_aa: CASSRGGEQGIYEQYF
clone_size: .; d_call: .; cdr3_length: 13; v_call: TRBV28; j_call: TRBJ1-2; cdr3_nt: TGTGCCAGTTGTTGGGTCTCCAACTATGGCTACACCTTC; cdr3_aa: CASCWVSNYGYTF
clone_size: .; d_call: .; cdr3_length: 13; v_call: TRBV11-3; j_call: TRBJ2-5; cdr3_nt: TGTGCCAGCAGCTTAGGCTGGGGGGAGACCCAGTACTTC; cdr3_aa: CASSLGWGETQYF
clone_size: .; d_call: .; cdr3_length: 15; v_call: TRBV2; j_call: TRBJ1-1; cdr3_nt: TGTGCCAGCAGAAATGGACAATTCTTGAACACTGAAGCTTTCTTT; cdr3_aa: CASRNGQFLNTEAFF
clone_size: .; d_call: .; cdr3_length: 15; v_call: TRBV5-1; j_call: TRBJ1-3; cdr3_nt: TGCGCCAGCAGCTTCCCGGACAGCGCTGGAAACACCATATATTTT; cdr3_aa: CASSFPDSAGNTIYF
clone_size: .; d_call: .; cdr3_length: 14; v_call: TRBV14; j_call: TRBJ2-1; cdr3_nt: TGTGCCAGCAGCCTCGGGACGGGCGGTAATGAGCAGTTCTTC; cdr3_aa: CASSLGTGGNEQFF
clone_size: .; d_call: TRBD1; cdr3_length: 16; v_call: TRBV6-4; j_call: TRBJ2-1; cdr3_nt: TGTGCCAGCAGTGACTCAGGACAGGGCGGGTTCAATGAGCAGTTCTTC; cdr3_aa: CASSDSGQGGFNEQFF
clone_size: .; d_call: .; cdr3_length: 11; v_call: TRBV20-1; j_call: TRBJ2-1; cdr3_nt: TGCAGTGCTAGGGCCCACAATGAGCAGTTCTTC; cdr3_aa: CSARAHNEQFF
clone_size: few; d_call: .; cdr3_length: 15; v_call: TRBV5-1; j_call: TRBJ2-1; cdr3_nt: TGCGCCAGCAGCTCGGAGGGGGGTTTGGTAAATGAGCAGTTCTTC; cdr3_aa: CASSSEGGLVNEQFF
clone_size: .; d_call: .; cdr3_length: 14; v_call: TRBV5-4; j_call: TRBJ2-1; cdr3_nt: TGTGCCAGCAGCTCGAGGGGATTTCTCTCCGAGCAGTTCTTC; cdr3_aa: CASSSRGFLSEQFF
clone_size: once; d_call: .; cdr3_length: 15; v_call: TRBV18; j_call: TRBJ2-1; cdr3_nt: TGTGCCAGCTCAAAGGACGGTGCTTTGCAGGGTGAGCAGTTCTTC; cdr3_aa: CASSKDGALQGEQFF
clone_size: .; d_call: .; cdr3_length: 11; v_call: TRBV30; j_call: TRBJ1-2; cdr3_nt: TGTGCCTTCTCGGGAGGGATCGGCTACACCTTC; cdr3_aa: CAFSGGIGYTF
clone_size: .; d_call: .; cdr3_length: 15; v_call: TRBV29-1; j_call: TRBJ2-2; cdr3_nt: TGCAGCGTTGAAGTCCAGACTACGAACACCGGGGAGCTGTTTTTT; cdr3_aa: CSVEVQTTNTGELFF
clone_size: few; d_call: TRBD1; cdr3_length: 16; v_call: TRBV18; j_call: TRBJ2-7; cdr3_nt: TGTGCCAGCTCACCAACCGGGACAGGGAGGGTCTACGAGCAGTACTTC; cdr3_aa: CASSPTGTGRVYEQYF
clone_size: once; d_call: .; cdr3_length: 15; v_call: TRBV9; j_call: TRBJ1-2; cdr3_nt: TGTGCCAGCAGCGGAGGTGGTGCAGCTAACTATGGCTACACCTTC; cdr3_aa: CASSGGGAANYGYTF
clone_size: .; d_call: TRBD1; cdr3_length: 13; v_call: TRBV6-4; j_call: TRBJ2-3; cdr3_nt: TGTGCCAGCTTTGGACAGGGGACAGATACGCAGTATTTT; cdr3_aa: CASFGQGTDTQYF
clone_size: .; d_call: .; cdr3_length: 15; v_call: TRBV30; j_call: TRBJ1-5; cdr3_nt: TGTGCCTGGGGGGGACCTTTGAGGAGCAATCAGCCCCAGCATTTT; cdr3_aa: CAWGGPLRSNQPQHF
clone_size: .; d_call: .; cdr3_length: 16; v_call: TRBV28; j_call: TRBJ1-5; cdr3_nt: TGTGCCAGCAGCCCCGGGGGGGTACTTAGCAATCAGCCCCAGCATTTT; cdr3_aa: CASSPGGVLSNQPQHF
clone_size: .; d_call: .; cdr3_length: 16; v_call: TRBV19; j_call: TRBJ2-6; cdr3_nt: TGTGCCAGTAGTAGAGACAGCAACTCTGGGGCCAACGTCCTGACTTTC; cdr3_aa: CASSRDSNSGANVLTF
clone_size: .; d_call: TRBD1; cdr3_length: 15; v_call: TRBV19; j_call: TRBJ1-1; cdr3_nt: TGTGCCAGTAGTCCCCTACAGGGGGGGAACACTGAAGCTTTCTTT; cdr3_aa: CASSPLQGGNTEAFF
clone_size: .; d_call: TRBD2; cdr3_length: 15; v_call: TRBV7-2; j_call: TRBJ2-7; cdr3_nt: TGTGCCAGCAGAACTAGCGGGATAGGCTCCTACGAGCAGTACTTC; cdr3_aa: CASRTSGIGSYEQYF